These T cell receptor beta chains were read from a single sample in a study of T cells in Graves' hyperthyroidism and ophthalmopathy. TCRdb fed the multiplex PCR reads into MiXCR, producing one record per CDR3 protein. This sample has approximately 690,000 distinct CDR3 sequences, with 13% to 15% found just once. Input material: blood. The receptors derive from a woman in her 50s with Graves' ophthalmopathy. The CDR3 runs from the conserved cysteine through the conserved F or W. A D gene is named only where the DNA matches it firmly. Size is omitted from some rows. Given values are once, few, many or a class for expanded clones.

clone_size j_call d_call v_call cdr3_nt cdr3_aa
many TRBJ1-5 - TRBV20-1 TGCAGTGCTAGGATAAACAATCAGCCCCAGCATTTT CSARINNQPQHF
many TRBJ2-7 - TRBV12-3/TRBV12-4 TGTGCCAGCAGTCCCACGACAGTCTCCTACGAGCAGTACTTC CASSPTTVSYEQYF
- TRBJ2-1 - TRBV7-6 TGTGCCAGCAGCGCCACTCCTACAAATGAGCAGTTCTTC CASSATPTNEQFF
many TRBJ2-2 TRBD2 TRBV27 TGTGCCAGCAGTTTATATCCACTAGCGGGAGTCACCGGGGAGCTGTTTTTT CASSLYPLAGVTGELFF
- TRBJ1-2 TRBD1 TRBV6-1 TGTGCCAGCAGTGACAGGGGGCGCGACTATGGCTACACCTTC CASSDRGRDYGYTF
many TRBJ1-2 - TRBV18 TGTGCCAGCTCACCACTTGGGGAGCCGAATGGCTACACCTTC CASSPLGEPNGYTF
few TRBJ1-2 - TRBV10-3 TGTGCCATCAGTGAGCCGGGGGTCGGGTATGGCTACACCTTC CAISEPGVGYGYTF
once TRBJ2-7 - TRBV19 TGTGCCAGTAGTAAGGGCAGGGACGGCTACGAGCAGTACTTC CASSKGRDGYEQYF
few TRBJ1-4 - TRBV28 TGTGCCAGCAGTTTGACAACAACTAATGAAAAACTGTTTTTT CASSLTTTNEKLFF
many TRBJ2-7 TRBD2 TRBV6-1 TGTGCCAGCAGGGATGCTAGCGGGTACTCCTACGAGCAGTACTTC CASRDASGYSYEQYF
many TRBJ2-1 TRBD2 TRBV28 TGTGCCAGCAGTTTTAAGCCTAACTTTAGCGGGAGGACGGGTGAGCAGTTCTTC CASSFKPNFSGRTGEQFF
many TRBJ2-6 - TRBV18 TGTGCCAGCTCACTAGACAACTTGGGGCACTCTGGGGCCAACGTCCTGACTTTC CASSLDNLGHSGANVLTF
many TRBJ2-2 - TRBV20-1 TGCAGTGCTAAACTAGGGAGCACCGGGGAGCTGTTTTTT CSAKLGSTGELFF
few TRBJ2-1 - TRBV6-5 TGTGCCAGCAGTTCCAGACAGTCCGAGCAGTTCTTC CASSSRQSEQFF
many TRBJ1-5 - TRBV12-3/TRBV12-4 TGTGCCAGCAGTTTGACTCCTAGCAATCAGCCCCAGCATTTT CASSLTPSNQPQHF
many TRBJ1-1 - TRBV28 TGTGCCAGCAGAGAACCCTCCCCAGTACGGAACGCTGAAGCTTTCTTT CASREPSPVRNAEAFF
many TRBJ2-7 - TRBV3-1 TGTGCCAGCAGCCAAGATCTAGGCAGGGATGAGCAGTACTTC CASSQDLGRDEQYF
many TRBJ2-1 - TRBV3-1 TGTGCCAGCAGCCAAATGACCGGTGCCCGGGAGCAGTTCTTC CASSQMTGAREQFF
many TRBJ2-1 - TRBV30 TGTGCCTGGAGAGCCCGTCTAGGGTTCAGTGAGCAGTTCTTC CAWRARLGFSEQFF
- TRBJ2-7 TRBD1 TRBV5-6 TGTGCCAGCAGCGCGACAGGGGTTGTCTACGAGCAGTACTTC CASSATGVVYEQYF
- TRBJ2-7 - TRBV7-2 TGTGCCAGCAGCTTAATCGGGATGTCCTACGAGCAGTACTTC CASSLIGMSYEQYF
many TRBJ2-3 TRBD1 TRBV28 TGTGCCAGCAGTCCACCGGGACAGGCCACAGATACGCAGTATTTT CASSPPGQATDTQYF
- TRBJ2-5 - TRBV30 TGTGCCTGGTTACAAGAGACCCAGTACTTC CAWLQETQYF
many TRBJ2-3 TRBD2 TRBV20-1 TGCAGTGCTAGAGATCGGAGGACTAGCGGCGCAGATACGCAGTATTTT CSARDRRTSGADTQYF
many TRBJ1-2 - TRBV12-3/TRBV12-4 TGTGCCAGCAGTGCGCGCGCCTATGGCTACACCTTC CASSARAYGYTF
- TRBJ2-1 TRBD2 TRBV6-1 TGTGCCAGCAATGGACTAGCGGGAGGGCCTTCCTACAATGAGCAGTTCTTC CASNGLAGGPSYNEQFF
few TRBJ2-5 - TRBV20-1 TGCAGTGCCCAGGGTTTGGAGACCCAGTACTTC CSAQGLETQYF
- TRBJ1-1 TRBD1 TRBV6-1 TGTGCCAGCAGTCCACAGGGGGCGCTCGGCACTGAAGCTTTCTTT CASSPQGALGTEAFF
many TRBJ2-6 TRBD1 TRBV7-9 TGTGCCAGCAGCATGAGACAGGGTCGGCTCTCTGGGGCCAACGTCCTGACTTTC CASSMRQGRLSGANVLTF
many TRBJ2-3 TRBD2 TRBV20-1 TGCAGTGCTAGAGGTAGCGGGAAAACGACTAGCACAGATACGCAGTATTTT CSARGSGKTTSTDTQYF
many TRBJ1-5 TRBD1 TRBV6-2/TRBV6-3 TGTGCCAGCAGACCGCGGACAGGGCCTTATAGCAATCAGCCCCAGCATTTT CASRPRTGPYSNQPQHF
many TRBJ2-7 - TRBV12-3/TRBV12-4 TGTGCCAGCAGTTTTGCAGGAGACGATGCCCACGAGCAGTACTTC CASSFAGDDAHEQYF
many TRBJ1-5 - TRBV6-1 TGTGCCAGCACCCTAGTTAGCAATCAGCCCCAGCATTTT CASTLVSNQPQHF
many TRBJ2-3 - TRBV7-2 TGTGCCAGCAGCTTAAGCCAATTCACAGATACGCAGTATTTT CASSLSQFTDTQYF
- TRBJ1-1 - TRBV29-1 TGCAGCGTTTATCAGGTCATGAACACTGAAGCTTTCTTT CSVYQVMNTEAFF
few TRBJ2-7 TRBD2 TRBV6-2/TRBV6-3 TGTGCCAGCAGTTACGGGGGACTAGCGGAGCGGTACGAGCAGTACTTC CASSYGGLAERYEQYF
many TRBJ2-1 TRBD2 TRBV29-1 TGCAGCGTTGATCTGAGCGGGAGGGCCAACAATGAGCAGTTCTTC CSVDLSGRANNEQFF
- TRBJ2-2 TRBD1 TRBV6-1 TGTGCCAGCAGCGAGGGACAGGGGTCTCGAAGGCCAACCACCGGGGAGCTGTTTTTT CASSEGQGSRRPTTGELFF
- TRBJ2-3 - TRBV25-1 TGTGCCAGCAGTGAACGGGTGGGACCGAGCACAGATACGCAGTATTTT CASSERVGPSTDTQYF
many TRBJ1-2 TRBD1 TRBV28 TGTGCCAGCAGCGACTTCGGGACAGGGGGTAACTATGGCTACACCTTC CASSDFGTGGNYGYTF
many TRBJ2-3 TRBD2 TRBV28 TGTGCCAGCCAGACTAGCGGGCGCACAGATACGCAGTATTTT CASQTSGRTDTQYF
many TRBJ1-2 - TRBV20-1 TGCAGTGCTAGAACCCAAGGGGAGGGGGGAAATGGCTACACCTTC CSARTQGEGGNGYTF
many TRBJ2-1 - TRBV28 TGTGCCAGCAGACCAGTTGGGCTAGCAGATTACAATGAGCAGTTCTTC CASRPVGLADYNEQFF
many TRBJ2-3 TRBD2 TRBV24-1 TGTGCCACCAGTCCTAGTGCTAGCGGGTTAGGAGATACGCAGTATTTT CATSPSASGLGDTQYF
few TRBJ1-1 TRBD1 TRBV6-1 TGTGCCAGCAGTTGGACAGGGGGAGCTTTCTTT CASSWTGGAFF
- TRBJ2-3 TRBD2 TRBV6-2/TRBV6-3 TGTGCCAGCATCCGAACACTAGCGGGAGGCGGCACAGATACGCAGTATTTT CASIRTLAGGGTDTQYF
few TRBJ2-5 - TRBV19 TGTGCCAGTAGTGAAATGGGGTCTGGGCAAGAGACCCAGTACTTC CASSEMGSGQETQYF
many TRBJ1-2 TRBD1 TRBV28 TGTGCCAGCAGCCTCCGAGACAGGGCTGGCTACACCTTC CASSLRDRAGYTF
few TRBJ2-7 TRBD2 TRBV7-6 TGTGCCAGCAGTCCTAGCGGGACCGCCTACGAGCAGTACTTC CASSPSGTAYEQYF
many TRBJ1-2 - TRBV6-2/TRBV6-3 TGTGCCAGCAGTTACTCAATGGGACGGATCTATGGCTACACCTTC CASSYSMGRIYGYTF